This passage covers 10 T cell receptor beta chains from one sample sequenced in a study of beta chain features in type 1 diabetes. Sequenced material consisted of expressed TCRB transcripts (all of the isolated RNA was reverse transcribed). Assay used: immunoSEQ multiplex PCR; TCRdb lists only in-frame clones, some missing. This sample yields almost 350,000 clones, of which about 18% are seen a single time; under 0.055% belongs to the top ten. Sequences were obtained from naive CD4+ T cells from blood. These receptors were taken from a woman aged 18-29 years in good health.

Only a few counts were recorded for this clone. CDR3 sequence: CASKPDTSEAFF. The CDR3 coding sequence is TGTGCCAGCAAACCTGACACGTCTGAAGCTTTCTTT. This chain joins TRBV10-3 and TRBJ1-1; D unresolved. The CDR3 runs 12 residues. V was shortened by 10 bases and J by 6 bases, with 15 bases between the two germline ends. Germline CDR1 ENHRY, CDR2 SYGVKD.

The CDR3 nucleotides read TGTGCCAGTAGTATGGCCTGGGGCGCGGACACCGGGGAGCTGTTTTTT. Residues: CASSMAWGADTGELFF. The chain joins TRBV19 to TRBJ2-2, with D maybe TRBD1 (5 bases). V lost 3 bases to trimming and J lost 3 bases, with 14 bases between them. The CDR3 runs 16 residues. Germline assignment: CDR1 LNHDA and CDR2 SQIVND (reference sequence).

This clone was counted a few times. The CDR3 protein is CASSQQGLAVADTQYF. The DNA of the CDR3 is TGCGCCAGCAGCCAACAGGGACTAGCGGTAGCAGATACGCAGTATTTT. The chain joins TRBV4-1 to TRBJ2-3, with TRBD2 matching 11 bases. Germline lookup yields CDR1 MGHRA and CDR2 YSYEKL. The CDR3 contains 16 residues. Losses at the gene ends were 2 bases for V and 4 bases for J; bases not matched to a gene: 5.

Only a few counts were recorded for this clone. The chain uses TRBV5-1 and TRBJ2-1, with 8 bases lining up with TRBD2. This CDR3 has 16 residues. CDR1 and CDR2 from the germline V gene are SGHRS and YFSETQ. The trim removed 0 bases at V and 4 bases at J, leaving 6 bases unmatched. The CDR3: CASSLAVAGGYNEQFF. Written as DNA, the CDR3 is TGCGCCAGCAGCTTGGCCGTTGCGGGAGGATACAATGAGCAGTTCTTC. Combining the CDR3 with reference TRBV5-1 and TRBJ2-1 gives the whole variable domain KAGVTQTPRYLIKTRGQQVTLSCSPISGHRSVSWYQQTPGQGLQFLFEYFSETQRNKGNFPGRFSGRQFSNSRSEMNVSTLELGDSALYLCASSLAVAGGYNEQFFGPGTRLTVL.

The chain recombines TRBV5-4 with TRBJ2-3; 10 bases match TRBD2. CDR3 length: 15 residues. V was pared by 6 bases and J by 5 bases, with 9 bases of the junction left unmatched. CDR1 and CDR2 (germline): SGHNT, YYREEE (reference sequence). The CDR3 here is CASTPGLAELDTQYF. The DNA for the CDR3 is TGTGCCAGCACCCCAGGACTAGCGGAGCTAGATACGCAGTATTTT.

The chain combines TRBV5-4 with TRBJ1-2; TRBD1 aligns across 7 bases. Germline CDR1 is SGHNT and CDR2 is YYREEE (reference sequence). The length of the CDR3 is 14 residues. The V and J ends lost 1 base and 3 bases, in that order; junction bases with no gene match: 3. The CDR3 bases are TGTGCCAGCAGCTTGAAGGGGGCTGACTATGGCTACACCTTC. Translation gives CASSLKGADYGYTF.

This rearrangement joins TRBV5-5 to TRBJ2-1, with 8 bases identical to TRBD2. Germline trimming cut 0 bases from V and 6 bases from J; bases unmatched to any gene: 2. There are 14 residues in the CDR3. Germline lookup yields CDR1 SGHKS and CDR2 YYEKEE (reference sequence). The CDR3 sequence: CASSLVGTSNEQFF. The CDR3 nucleotides read TGTGCCAGCAGCTTGGTTGGGACTAGCAATGAGCAGTTCTTC.

In this sample, this clone turned up a few times. The V call is TRBV2, the J call TRBJ1-1; 7 nucleotides agree with TRBD1. Germline assignment: CDR1 SNHLY and CDR2 FYNNEI. The junction had 8 bases not matched to a gene; V was cut back by 6 bases and J by 7 bases. The CDR3 contains 13 residues. The CDR3 is CASRVRGNREAFF. The CDR3 nucleotides are TGTGCCAGCAGGGTCAGGGGGAACCGTGAAGCTTTCTTT.

In this sample, this clone turned up a few times. This rearrangement joins TRBV5-1 to TRBJ1-1; D is perhaps TRBD1 (6 bases). Trimming took 6 bases from V and 2 from J, leaving 14 bases between them. The CDR3 is 14 residues long. Germline V gives CDR1 SGHRS, CDR2 YFSETQ. The CDR3 DNA sequence: TGCGCCAGCACCTTAACAGGGCCTAACACTGAAGCTTTCTTT. Residues: CASTLTGPNTEAFF.

This clone was seen a few times. The CDR3: CASSLSRNEQFF. The CDR3 region has the DNA TGTGCCAGCAGCCTATCGAGGAATGAGCAGTTCTTC. The V gene is TRBV5-5, the J gene TRBJ2-1, with D uncertain. CDR1 is SGHKS and CDR2 is YYEKEE in the germline V gene (reference sequence). The germline V and J ends were trimmed by 4 bases and 7 bases, with 9 bases remaining between them. The CDR3 has 12 residues. Based on the CDR3 plus reference TRBV5-5 and TRBJ2-1, the full variable domain is DAGVTQSPTHLIKTRGQQVTLRCSPISGHKSVSWYQQVLGQGPQFIFQYYEKEERGRGNFPDRFSARQFPNYSSELNVNALLLGDSALYLCASSLSRNEQFFGPGTRLTVL.